This TCR beta chain was captured in a study of radiation and T cells in renal cell carcinoma. Germline V gives CDR1 MGHDK, CDR2 SYGVNS. The CDR3 contains 13 residues. The V segment lost 6 bases and the J segment 5 bases; nucleotides outside the gene matches: 4. Time point noted: blood 2 weeks post-SBRT. Treatment here: 15 Gy SBRT to primary tumor, nephrectomy 4 weeks later. Libraries were prepared by immunoSEQ multiplex PCR; TCRdb keeps only in-frame clonotypes and omits some of them. The sample records 150,000 to 180,000 clones, roughly 89% being singletons. The clonotype originates from a woman aged 50 to 60 with renal cell carcinoma. The specimen comprised blood, sampled from a patient whose treatment included radiotherapy and nephrectomy. The gene calls are TRBV25-1 and TRBJ1-2; 9 positions match TRBD1. In nucleotides, the CDR3 is TGTGCCAGCAGCAGACAGGGGGTGTATGGCTACACCTTC. It specifies CASSRQGVYGYTF.